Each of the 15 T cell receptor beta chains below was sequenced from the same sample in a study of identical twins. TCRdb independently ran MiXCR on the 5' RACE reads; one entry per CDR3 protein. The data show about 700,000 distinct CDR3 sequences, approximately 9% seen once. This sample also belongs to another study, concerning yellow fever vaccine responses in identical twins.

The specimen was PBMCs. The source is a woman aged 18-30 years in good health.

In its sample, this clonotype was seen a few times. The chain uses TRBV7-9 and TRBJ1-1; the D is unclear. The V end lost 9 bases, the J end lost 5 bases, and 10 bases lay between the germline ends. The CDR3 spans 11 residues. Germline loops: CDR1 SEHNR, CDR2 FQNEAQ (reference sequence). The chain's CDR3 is CASEWETEAFF. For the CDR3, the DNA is TGTGCCAGTGAGTGGGAAACTGAAGCTTTCTTT.

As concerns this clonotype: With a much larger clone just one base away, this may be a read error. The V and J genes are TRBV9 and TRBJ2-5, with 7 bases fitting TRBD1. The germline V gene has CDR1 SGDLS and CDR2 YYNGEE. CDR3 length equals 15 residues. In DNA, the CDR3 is TGTGCCAGCGGCGTAGGGACAGTGCTGGGGGAGACCCAGTACTTC. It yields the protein CASGVGTVLGETQYF.

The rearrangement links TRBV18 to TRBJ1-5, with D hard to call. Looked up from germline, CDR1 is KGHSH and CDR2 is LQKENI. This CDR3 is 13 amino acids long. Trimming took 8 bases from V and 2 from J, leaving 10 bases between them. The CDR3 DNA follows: TGTGCCAGCAGCCAGGCTCGCAATCAGCCCCAGCATTTT. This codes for CASSQARNQPQHF.

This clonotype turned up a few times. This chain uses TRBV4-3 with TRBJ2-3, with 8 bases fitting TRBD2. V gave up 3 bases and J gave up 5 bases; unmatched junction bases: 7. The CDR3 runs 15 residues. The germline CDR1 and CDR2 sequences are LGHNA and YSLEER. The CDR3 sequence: CASSHSTGGIDTQYF. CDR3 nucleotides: TGCGCCAGCAGCCATTCAACGGGGGGGATAGATACGCAGTATTTT.

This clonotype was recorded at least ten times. This chain's CDR3 is CASSPLVTTGELFF. Written as DNA, the CDR3 is TGTGCCAGCAGTCCCCTGGTCACCACCGGGGAGCTGTTTTTT. V and J are TRBV12-3 or TRBV12-4 and TRBJ2-2, with D uncertain. Trimming took 5 bases from V and 4 from J, leaving 11 bases between them. This CDR3 is built from 14 residues.

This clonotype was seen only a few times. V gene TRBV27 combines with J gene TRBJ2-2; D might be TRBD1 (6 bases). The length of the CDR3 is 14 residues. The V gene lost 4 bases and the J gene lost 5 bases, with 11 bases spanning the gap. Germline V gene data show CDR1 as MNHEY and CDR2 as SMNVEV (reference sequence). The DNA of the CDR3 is TGTGCCAGCAGTTCGAGAACAGGGACCGGGGAGCTGTTTTTT. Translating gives CASSSRTGTGELFF.

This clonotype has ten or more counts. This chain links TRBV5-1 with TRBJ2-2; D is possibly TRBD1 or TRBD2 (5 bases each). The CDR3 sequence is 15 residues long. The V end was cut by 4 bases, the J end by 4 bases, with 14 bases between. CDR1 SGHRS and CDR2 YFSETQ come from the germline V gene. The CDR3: CASSPRGDRTGELFF. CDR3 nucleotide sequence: TGCGCCAGCAGCCCCCGAGGGGACCGCACCGGGGAGCTGTTTTTT.

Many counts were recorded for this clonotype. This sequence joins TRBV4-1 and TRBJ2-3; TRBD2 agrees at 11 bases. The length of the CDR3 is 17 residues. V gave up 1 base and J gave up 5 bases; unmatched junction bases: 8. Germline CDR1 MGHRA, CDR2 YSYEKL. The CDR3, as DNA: TGCGCCAGCAGCCAAGTCCCCTCTGGACTAGCGGGAGATACGCAGTATTTT. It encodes CASSQVPSGLAGDTQYF.

The CDR3 is CASSLDSLGQTQYF. Here the CDR3 DNA reads TGTGCCAGCAGTTTGGACAGTTTGGGACAGACCCAGTACTTC. V gene TRBV28 combines with J gene TRBJ2-5; a possible D gene is TRBD1 (6 bases). This CDR3 region has 14 residues. V gave up 3 bases and J gave up 6 bases, with 14 bases separating them. Germline CDR1 MDHEN, CDR2 SYDVKM.

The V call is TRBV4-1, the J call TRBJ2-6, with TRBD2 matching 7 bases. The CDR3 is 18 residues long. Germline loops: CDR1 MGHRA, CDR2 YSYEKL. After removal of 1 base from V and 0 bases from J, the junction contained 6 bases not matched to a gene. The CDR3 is CASSQGQGLSSGANVLTF. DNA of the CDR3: TGCGCCAGCAGCCAAGGGCAGGGACTAAGCTCTGGGGCCAACGTCCTGACTTTC.

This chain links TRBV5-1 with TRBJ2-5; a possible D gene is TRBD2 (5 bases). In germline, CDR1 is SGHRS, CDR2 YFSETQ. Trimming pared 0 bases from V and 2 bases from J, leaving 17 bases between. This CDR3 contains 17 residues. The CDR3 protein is CASSLGRPGRDQETQYF. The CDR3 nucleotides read TGCGCCAGCAGCTTGGGTCGCCCGGGAAGAGATCAAGAGACCCAGTACTTC.

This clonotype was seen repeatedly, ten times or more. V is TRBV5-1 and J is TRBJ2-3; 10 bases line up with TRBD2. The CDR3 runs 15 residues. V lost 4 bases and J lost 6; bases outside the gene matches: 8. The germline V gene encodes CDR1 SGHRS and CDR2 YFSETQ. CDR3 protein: CASSIGLAEPDTQYF. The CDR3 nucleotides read TGCGCCAGCAGCATCGGACTAGCGGAGCCGGATACGCAGTATTTT.

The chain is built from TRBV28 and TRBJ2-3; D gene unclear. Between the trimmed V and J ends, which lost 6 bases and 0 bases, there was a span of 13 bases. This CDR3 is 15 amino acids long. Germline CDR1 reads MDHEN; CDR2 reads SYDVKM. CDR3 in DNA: TGTGCCAGCAGCCCACACCGGTCTAGCACAGATACGCAGTATTTT. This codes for CASSPHRSSTDTQYF.

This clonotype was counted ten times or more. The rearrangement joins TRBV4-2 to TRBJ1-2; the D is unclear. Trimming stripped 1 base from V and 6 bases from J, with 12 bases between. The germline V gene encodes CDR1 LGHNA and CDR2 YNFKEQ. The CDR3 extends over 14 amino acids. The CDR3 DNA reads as TGTGCCAGCAGCCAAGGAGGTGACCGGGATGGCTACACCTTC. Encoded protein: CASSQGGDRDGYTF.

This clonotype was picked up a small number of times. CDR3 loop: CASSAGTSPRDEQFF. CDR3 sequence (DNA): TGTGCCAGCAGCGCGGGGACTAGCCCACGCGATGAGCAGTTCTTC. This chain uses TRBV7-9 with TRBJ2-1; 9 positions agree with TRBD2. Losses at the gene ends were 5 bases for V and 8 bases for J; bases not matched to a gene: 10. This CDR3 contains 15 residues. The germline CDR1 and CDR2 sequences are SEHNR and FQNEAQ (reference sequence). The full variable domain, in which reference TRBV7-9 and TRBJ2-1 provide the parts outside the CDR3, is DTGVSQNPRHKITKRGQNVTFRCDPISEHNRLYWYRQTLGQGPEFLTYFQNEAQLEKSRLLSDRFSAERPKGSFSTLEIQRTEQGDSAMYLCASSAGTSPRDEQFFGPGTRLTVL.